The 28 T cell receptor beta chains below come from one sample, sequenced in a study of shared clonotypes between healthy human individuals. Naive-designated CD8 cells lacked CD45RO, were positively enriched for CCR7, and omitted terminally differentiated effector memory CD45RA+ cells. Sequencing was performed with immunoSEQ multiplex PCR; in TCRdb, only in-frame clones are kept and a portion is missing. In the table there are 1.5 million to 2.5 million clones, about 95% of which are singletons. The sample comprised naive CD8+ T cells sorted from blood. The receptor source for this set is a man between 18 and 35 years old in good health.

In the case of this clone: Other DNA sequences within the sample encode an identical CDR3. The genes are TRBV28 and TRBJ1-5; D gene uncertain. V lost 4 bases to trimming and J lost 1 base, with 11 bases between them. CDR1 and CDR2 from the germline V gene are MDHEN and SYDVKM. The CDR3 runs to 15 residues. CDR3 region: CASSSTGVSNQPQHF. The CDR3 region has the DNA TGTGCCAGCAGTTCCACCGGGGTCAGCAATCAGCCCCAGCATTTT. Full variable domain (remainder filled in from reference TRBV28 and TRBJ1-5): DVKVTQSSRYLVKRTGEKVFLECVQDMDHENMFWYRQDPGLGLRLIYFSYDVKMKEKGDIPEGYSVSREKKERFSLILESASTNQTSMYLCASSSTGVSNQPQHFGDGTRLSIL.

This clone was found once. The chain joins TRBV7-9 to TRBJ2-7; 8 bases match TRBD1. Germline V gene sequence: CDR1 SEHNR, CDR2 FQNEAQ (reference sequence). The V gene end was trimmed by 3 bases and the J gene end by 2 bases; junction bases not matched to a gene: 3. This CDR3 has 14 residues. The CDR3 reads CASSLTGATYEQYF. The CDR3 DNA sequence: TGTGCCAGCAGCTTGACAGGGGCAACCTACGAGCAGTACTTC.

This sequence joins TRBV23-1 and TRBJ1-5; a possible D gene is TRBD1 (5 bases). TRBV23-1 is flagged as an ORF with uncertain function. The CDR3 has 16 amino acids. The germline V and J ends were trimmed by 4 bases and 0 bases, with 13 bases remaining between them. The CDR3 reads CASSLDSNYSNQPQHF. The DNA for the CDR3 is TGCGCCAGCAGTCTCGACAGCAATTATAGCAATCAGCCCCAGCATTTT.

The rearrangement joins TRBV7-2 to TRBJ2-7, with 8 bases that match TRBD1. Trimming removed 2 bases from V and 3 bases from J; junction bases left unmatched: 6. Germline lookup yields CDR1 SGHTA and CDR2 FQGNSA. This CDR3 spans 15 amino acids. The CDR3 region is CASSLLETGVYEQYF. CDR3 bases: TGTGCCAGCAGCTTACTCGAGACAGGGGTCTACGAGCAGTACTTC.

The chain links TRBV9 to TRBJ2-3; the match to TRBD1 covers 10 bases. V was pared by 4 bases and J by 2 bases, with 7 bases of the junction left unmatched. The CDR3 extends over 16 amino acids. Looked up from germline, CDR1 is SGDLS and CDR2 is YYNGEE. The CDR3 is CASSSRQGAATDTQYF. CDR3 DNA sequence: TGTGCCAGCAGCTCGAGACAGGGGGCGGCCACAGATACGCAGTATTTT.

In regard to this clone: This CDR3 is also generated by other DNA sequences in the sample. The chain uses TRBV13 and TRBJ2-5; perhaps TRBD1 as D (5 bases). The germline V and J ends were trimmed by 5 bases and 5 bases, with 9 bases remaining between them. Germline V gene data show CDR1 as PRHDT and CDR2 as FYEKMQ (reference sequence). CDR3 length: 12 residues. In DNA, the CDR3 is TGTGCCAGCAGCCCTTCAGGGGAGACCCAGTACTTC. Translated: CASSPSGETQYF. Drawing the rest from reference TRBV13 and TRBJ2-5, the complete variable domain is AAGVIQSPRHLIKEKRETATLKCYPIPRHDTVYWYQQGPGQDPQFLISFYEKMQSDKGSIPDRFSAQQFSDYHSELNMSSLELGDSALYFCASSPSGETQYFGPGTRLLVL.

This rearrangement joins TRBV27 to TRBJ2-7; D is possibly TRBD1 or TRBD2 (5 bases each). The V end lost 8 bases, the J end lost 5 bases, and 10 bases lay between the germline ends. The CDR3 runs 11 residues. CDR1 is MNHEY and CDR2 is SMNVEV in the germline V gene (reference sequence). The CDR3 loop is CASRLGDEQYF. CDR3 DNA: TGTGCCAGCCGACTGGGGGACGAGCAGTACTTC.

V gene TRBV30 combines with J gene TRBJ1-5; 7 bases line up with TRBD1. This CDR3 region has 13 residues. V gave up 3 bases and J gave up 11 bases; unmatched junction bases: 10. Germline V lookup: CDR1 GTSNPN, CDR2 SVGIG (reference sequence). The CDR3 nucleotides read TGTGCCTGGAGAGAACAGGGGACCCCGGCCCAGCATTTT. The encoded protein is CAWREQGTPAQHF.

The J gene is TRBJ1-1, the V gene TRBV4-1; the D is unclear. The CDR3 runs 14 residues. Germline V gene lookup returns CDR1 MGHRA and CDR2 YSYEKL. Trimming removed 1 base from V and 6 bases from J, with 12 bases in between. The CDR3 loop reads CASSQGVGEAEAFF. The CDR3 DNA sequence: TGCGCCAGCAGCCAAGGGGTCGGTGAGGCTGAAGCTTTCTTT.

The J gene is TRBJ1-4, the V gene TRBV6-6, with D unclear. Germline V gene sequence: CDR1 MNHNY, CDR2 SVGAGI (reference sequence). The CDR3 sequence is 13 residues long. Trimming stripped 1 base from V and 16 bases from J, with 16 bases between. CDR3 protein: CASSYYGTDQPFF. The CDR3 region has the DNA TGTGCCAGCAGTTACTATGGCACAGATCAGCCGTTTTTT.

This chain connects TRBV2 to TRBJ2-7; D is unclear. CDR1 and CDR2 from the germline V gene are SNHLY and FYNNEI. With 5 bases removed from V and 5 bases from J, the gap between germline ends came to 7 bases. The CDR3 spans 11 residues. The CDR3 bases are TGTGCCAGCAGTACAGAGAACGAGCAGTACTTC. Residues: CASSTENEQYF.

The chain employs TRBV25-1 and TRBJ2-2; D remains unclear. V lost 2 bases, J lost 0 bases, and 7 bases lay in between. CDR3 length equals 15 residues. CDR1 is MGHDK, CDR2 SYGVNS, per germline. The chain's CDR3 is CASSEGVPNTGELFF. The CDR3 coding sequence is TGTGCCAGCAGTGAAGGCGTCCCGAACACCGGGGAGCTGTTTTTT.

The rearrangement joins TRBV5-8 to TRBJ1-2, with 7 nucleotides matching TRBD1. The CDR3 has 18 amino acids. Germline V CDR1 and CDR2: SGHTS, YDEGEE. V shed 2 bases and J 0 bases; nucleotides not matched to a gene: 13. This CDR3 reads CASSFKTRGLSANYGYTF. Written as DNA, the CDR3 is TGTGCCAGCAGCTTCAAAACGAGGGGGCTGTCGGCTAACTATGGCTACACCTTC. The variable domain in full, completed from reference TRBV5-8 and TRBJ1-2, reads EAGVTQSPTHLIKTRGQQATLRCSPISGHTSVYWYQQALGLGLQFLLWYDEGEERNRGNFPPRFSGRQFPNYSSELNVNALELEDSALYLCASSFKTRGLSANYGYTFGSGTRLTVV.

V usage is TRBV5-1 and J usage is TRBJ2-7; the D gene could be TRBD1 or TRBD2 (5 bases each). V was trimmed by 4 bases and J by 5 bases, leaving 13 bases between them. The CDR3 is 13 amino acids. Germline-derived CDR1 and CDR2 are SGHRS and YFSETQ. The CDR3 spells CASSTPRGDEQYF. The CDR3 DNA reads TGCGCCAGCAGCACCCCGAGGGGCGACGAGCAGTACTTC. Looking up the rest from reference TRBV5-1 and TRBJ2-7 gives the full variable domain: KAGVTQTPRYLIKTRGQQVTLSCSPISGHRSVSWYQQTPGQGLQFLFEYFSETQRNKGNFPGRFSGRQFSNSRSEMNVSTLELGDSALYLCASSTPRGDEQYFGPGTRLTVT.

A single count supports this clone. This chain joins TRBV5-8 and TRBJ1-5, with D possibly TRBD1 on 6 matching bases. Between the trimmed V and J ends, which lost 0 bases and 6 bases, there was a span of 10 bases. Germline V lookup: CDR1 SGHTS, CDR2 YDEGEE. The CDR3 sequence is 14 residues long. CDR3: CASSLVQGPQPQHF. In DNA form, the CDR3 reads TGTGCCAGCAGCTTGGTTCAGGGGCCTCAGCCCCAGCATTTT. The entire variable domain, with the rest obtained from reference TRBV5-8 and TRBJ1-5, is as follows: EAGVTQSPTHLIKTRGQQATLRCSPISGHTSVYWYQQALGLGLQFLLWYDEGEERNRGNFPPRFSGRQFPNYSSELNVNALELEDSALYLCASSLVQGPQPQHFGDGTRLSIL.

The chain uses TRBV27 and TRBJ1-1; D gene uncertain. Germline V gene sequence: CDR1 MNHEY, CDR2 SMNVEV (reference sequence). V dropped 2 bases and J dropped 4 bases, with 11 bases sitting between them. This CDR3 has 14 amino acids. CDR3 bases: TGTGCCAGCAGTTTAGGCGTTTTGGGCACTGAAGCTTTCTTT. It translates to CASSLGVLGTEAFF.

The chain carries TRBV2 and TRBJ2-7; TRBD2 agrees at 11 bases. This CDR3 region has 17 residues. Germline CDR1 and CDR2: SNHLY and FYNNEI. V shed 2 bases, J shed 7 bases, and the junction held 13 bases outside the gene matches. In DNA form, the CDR3 reads TGTGCCAGCAGTGAATGGGGTCCGGGACTAGCGGTATGGGAGCAGTACTTC. Translating gives CASSEWGPGLAVWEQYF.

Comments on this clone: The junction does not match germline at one end; this may be a read error. The CDR3 DNA follows: TGTGCCAGCAGCTTGGAGGGACAGGCGACCTTT. Amino acid sequence: CASSLEGQATF. V is TRBV5-4 and J is TRBJ1-6; 8 positions match TRBD1. Germline CDR1 reads SGHNT; CDR2 reads YYREEE (reference sequence). This CDR3 comprises 11 residues. The whole variable domain, filled in from reference TRBV5-4 and TRBJ1-6, reads ETGVTQSPTHLIKTRGQQVTLRCSSQSGHNTVSWYQQALGQGPQFIFQYYREEENGRGNFPPRFSGLQFPNYSSELNVNALELDDSALYLCASSLEGQATFGNGTRLTVT.

This chain uses TRBV6-6 with TRBJ2-2; 7 bases fit TRBD1. The CDR3 loop spans 16 amino acids. The V gene end was trimmed by 2 bases and the J gene end by 0 bases; junction bases not matched to a gene: 3. Germline V lookup: CDR1 MNHNY, CDR2 SVGAGI (reference sequence). The CDR3 coding sequence is TGTGCCAGCAGTTACACGACAGGGCCGAACACCGGGGAGCTGTTTTTT. Protein product: CASSYTTGPNTGELFF.

The rearrangement uses TRBV27 and TRBJ1-4; D is uncertain. Germline V CDR1 and CDR2: MNHEY, SMNVEV (reference sequence). This CDR3 is built from 15 residues. V gave up 3 bases and J gave up 8 bases, with 16 bases separating them. This CDR3 is CASSFAGQLGEKLFF. CDR3 DNA: TGTGCCAGCAGTTTCGCTGGGCAGCTTGGCGAAAAACTGTTTTTT.

CDR3 residues: CASSQEYPGQGYEQYF. CDR3 DNA sequence: TGCGCCAGCAGCCAAGAGTACCCGGGACAGGGTTACGAGCAGTACTTC. J is TRBJ2-7 and V is TRBV4-1, with TRBD1 matching 9 bases. Germline V lookup: CDR1 MGHRA, CDR2 YSYEKL. This CDR3 contains 16 residues. Unmatched junction bases numbered 7, after V lost 0 bases and J lost 4 bases.

This chain links TRBV7-9 with TRBJ1-4, with 9 bases identical to TRBD1. The CDR3 sequence is 16 residues long. Germline CDR1 SEHNR, CDR2 FQNEAQ (reference sequence). The V and J ends lost 5 bases and 8 bases, in that order; junction bases with no gene match: 12. The CDR3 coding sequence is TGTGCCAGCAGCCGGATAAACAGGGGGCGCTGGGAAAAACTGTTTTTT. Translated, it gives CASSRINRGRWEKLFF.

The chain employs TRBV2 and TRBJ2-7; D not resolved. This CDR3 is built from 13 residues. V was cut by 4 bases and J by 5 bases, with 12 bases left in between. In germline, CDR1 is SNHLY, CDR2 FYNNEI. CDR3 sequence: CASSASAANEQYF. Here the CDR3 DNA reads TGTGCCAGCAGTGCGTCGGCAGCAAACGAGCAGTACTTC.

This sequence joins TRBV6-6 and TRBJ2-1, with 8 bases lining up with TRBD2. V lost 8 bases, J lost 4 bases, and 7 bases stayed unmatched. CDR1 and CDR2 (germline): MNHNY, SVGAGI (reference sequence). This CDR3 has 14 residues. CDR3 nucleotides: TGTGCCAGCGTCACTGAGCGGGGGTACAATGAGCAGTTCTTC. This translates into CASVTERGYNEQFF.

V usage is TRBV5-8 and J usage is TRBJ2-5; D unresolved. The CDR3 sequence is 11 residues long. Trimming took off 4 bases at V and 5 bases at J, with 6 bases between the two ends. Germline V gene sequence: CDR1 SGHTS, CDR2 YDEGEE. The chain's CDR3 is CASSTVETQYF. The CDR3 DNA reads TGTGCCAGCAGCACTGTGGAGACCCAGTACTTC.

The chain combines TRBV28 with TRBJ1-1; possible D gene TRBD1, 6 bases. Trimming removed 3 bases from V and 7 bases from J, with 15 bases in between. Germline CDR1 reads MDHEN; CDR2 reads SYDVKM. The CDR3 extends over 14 amino acids. The CDR3 reads CASSFIGGDLEAFF. CDR3 coding DNA: TGTGCCAGCAGTTTTATAGGGGGGGACCTTGAAGCTTTCTTT. Full variable domain (rest looked up from reference TRBV28 and TRBJ1-1): DVKVTQSSRYLVKRTGEKVFLECVQDMDHENMFWYRQDPGLGLRLIYFSYDVKMKEKGDIPEGYSVSREKKERFSLILESASTNQTSMYLCASSFIGGDLEAFFGQGTRLTVV.

This chain uses TRBV7-2 with TRBJ2-7; D uncertain. The germline V gene has CDR1 SGHTA and CDR2 FQGNSA. The CDR3 spans 17 residues. Trimming shortened V by 5 bases and J by 1 base, and 21 bases separated the two germline ends. The CDR3, as DNA: TGTGCCAGCAGCCAAAAACCCCTAAGTCTTTGGTCCTACGAGCAGTACTTC. This sequence encodes CASSQKPLSLWSYEQYF.

CDR3 amino acids: CASSQNPTGRGELFF. The CDR3 DNA reads TGCGCCAGCAGCCAGAATCCGACAGGGCGCGGGGAGCTGTTTTTT. The chain joins TRBV4-1 to TRBJ2-2; 7 bases fit TRBD1. V trimming: 3 bases; J trimming: 7 bases; junction bases outside the gene matches: 8. This CDR3 is built from 15 residues. From germline, CDR1 is MGHRA and CDR2 YSYEKL.